This T cell receptor (beta chain) was recovered during a study of blood T cells in healthy people across ages. It was with a sample-barcoded 5' primer and a J-beta primer mix that a second PCR of about 6 to 12 cycles was run. Every molecule of cDNA carried a tag from a template-switch adaptor with 12 random nucleotides. TCRdb re-derived calls from the 5' RACE reads in MiXCR, one entry per CDR3 protein. This table holds some 890,000 distinct CDR3 sequences, roughly 28% found once. Trimming left V 3 bases short and J 0 bases short, with 12 bases between. The CDR3 consists of 15 residues. Germline loops: CDR1 SGHRS, CDR2 YFSETQ. This clonotype was found many times. Its antigen is not known. Whole-study findings and limits: Older age went with lower TCR beta diversity per million T cells, in a roughly linear way. Whereas aged donors had fewer naive CD4+ cells, long-lived donors had more of them and higher diversity.

This sample also appeared in a second study, on T cells of mothers and their children. This second report adds: A few healthy Caucasian mothers and their six children donated.

This clonotype was sampled from a woman aged 40-49 years in good health. The specimen sequenced was blood. The chain has TRBV5-1 and TRBJ2-5, with D perhaps assigned TRBD1 or TRBD2 (5 bases each). As DNA, the CDR3 is TGCGCCAGCAGCTCCGGGGACGGAAACCAAGAGACCCAGTACTTC. Its protein is CASSSGDGNQETQYF.